Listed here are 18 T cell receptor beta chains from one sample, sequenced in a study of molecular identifiers for immune sequencing clone quantification. TCRdb called the PCR reads again in MiXCR, with one record for every CDR3 protein. The sample lists a few hundred thousand distinct CDR3 sequences, around 23% occurring once. Source material: naive CD8+ T cells from blood, with Jurkat cell RNA spiked in. Subset defined: FACS-sorted CD8+CD4-CCR7+CD45RA+ naive T cells. The receptor set was obtained from a human donor in good health. Some libraries in this study had Jurkat cell RNA spiked in.

With respect to this clonotype: A much larger clone is a single base away; this may be a read error. The chain employs TRBV7-6 and TRBJ1-1; D is ambiguous. V was cut by 2 bases and J by 4 bases, with 17 bases left in between. Germline V gene sequence: CDR1 SGHVS, CDR2 FNYEAQ. The CDR3 is 16 residues long. CDR3 sequence reads: CASSLPRGGLSTEAFF. Written as DNA, the CDR3 is TGTGCCAGCAGCTTACCCCGCGGAGGGTTGAGCACTGAAGCTTTCTTT.

Only a few counts were recorded for this clonotype. The CDR3 DNA is TGCAGTGCTAGGTCGGCGGGAGAATACTCCGAGCAGTACTTC. This encodes CSARSAGEYSEQYF. The chain employs TRBV20-1 and TRBJ2-7, with TRBD2 identical over 7 bases. The J segment lost 6 bases and the V segment lost 3 bases, leaving 11 bases of the junction unmatched. Germline V gives CDR1 DFQATT, CDR2 SNEGSKA (reference sequence). The CDR3 sequence is 14 residues long.

This clonotype was counted a few times. The chain uses TRBV7-9 and TRBJ1-4; the D is unclear. CDR1 SEHNR and CDR2 FQNEAQ come from the germline V gene (reference sequence). Trimming removed 4 bases from V and 4 bases from J, with 22 bases in between. The CDR3 totals 18 residues. This chain's CDR3 is CASSSYPYTDYFNEKLFF. The CDR3 coding sequence is TGTGCCAGCAGCTCTTACCCCTATACTGACTACTTTAATGAAAAACTGTTTTTT.

Concerning this clonotype itself: At one end, the junction sequence differs from germline, possibly due to a read error. The chain carries TRBV4-2 and TRBJ2-1; no clear D gene. Germline CDR1 reads LGHNA; CDR2 reads YNFKEQ. CDR3 length equals 15 residues. CDR3 amino acids: CTSSQDLRPYNEQFF. DNA of the CDR3: TGTACCAGCAGCCAAGATCTGCGGCCTTACAATGAGCAGTTCTTC.

This clonotype showed up many times. This chain joins TRBV5-6 and TRBJ1-6, with no clear D. Germline values: CDR1 SGHDT, CDR2 YYEEEE. Between the trimmed V and J ends, which lost 4 bases and 0 bases, there was a span of 14 bases. The length of the CDR3 is 17 residues. The CDR3 coding sequence is TGTGCCAGCAGCCGAGACCGGACGAGCTCCTATAATTCACCCCTCCACTTT. Amino acids: CASSRDRTSSYNSPLHF.

This clonotype came up a few times. This likely comes from a read error, as the CDR3 has no conserved phenylalanine or tryptophan at its end. The chain uses TRBV13 and TRBJ2-7; D remains unclear. CDR1 is PRHDT and CDR2 is FYEKMQ in the germline V gene (reference sequence). V was shortened by 3 bases and J by 6 bases, with 9 bases between the two germline ends. This CDR3 is 12 amino acids long. The CDR3 DNA reads TGTGCCAGCAGCTTGGGCGGTGGCGAGCAGTACCTC. Translating gives CASSLGGGEQYL.

The chain couples TRBV7-9 to TRBJ1-5, with a possible D match to TRBD1 (6 bases). The V gene's germline CDR1 is SEHNR and CDR2 FQNEAQ (reference sequence). The CDR3 consists of 15 residues. Between the trimmed V and J ends, which lost 5 bases and 5 bases, there was a span of 16 bases. CDR3 amino acids: CASSPITGFDQPQHF. DNA for the CDR3: TGTGCCAGCAGCCCAATAACAGGGTTTGATCAGCCCCAGCATTTT.

The chain has TRBV10-2 and TRBJ2-7, with a tentative D call TRBD2 (7 bases). Trimming took 6 bases from V and 5 from J, leaving 20 bases between them. The CDR3 consists of 15 residues. Germline CDR1 is WSHSY and CDR2 is SAAADI. The CDR3 is CASRGAGAVGDEQYF. The DNA of the CDR3 is TGCGCCAGCAGGGGCGCGGGGGCTGTAGGGGACGAGCAGTACTTC.

For this clonotype: A read error is possible here, since a much larger clone lies one base away. No conserved phenylalanine or tryptophan ends this CDR3, so it is likely a read error. This chain joins TRBV6-5 and TRBJ1-1; D possibly corresponds to TRBD1 (5 bases). With 0 bases removed from V and 2 bases from J, the gap between germline ends came to 13 bases. Per the germline V gene, CDR1 is MNHEY and CDR2 is SVGAGI. The CDR3 consists of 16 residues. CDR3 sequence: CASSYSTEDLNTEAFS. CDR3 DNA: TGTGCCAGCAGTTACTCGACAGAGGATTTAAACACTGAAGCTTTCTCT.

The table lists this clonotype with many counts. CDR3 in amino acids: CASHPSMGPSNTDTQYF. The CDR3 nucleotides read TGTGCCAGCCACCCCTCGATGGGACCCAGCAACACAGATACGCAGTATTTT. J is TRBJ2-3 and V is TRBV28, with D perhaps given as TRBD1 or TRBD2 (5 bases each). CDR1 and CDR2 (germline): MDHEN, SYDVKM. V lost 8 bases and J 2 bases, leaving 23 bases between the germline ends. CDR3 length equals 17 residues. The variable domain in full, with the rest retrieved from reference TRBV28 and TRBJ2-3, is DVKVTQSSRYLVKRTGEKVFLECVQDMDHENMFWYRQDPGLGLRLIYFSYDVKMKEKGDIPEGYSVSREKKERFSLILESASTNQTSMYLCASHPSMGPSNTDTQYFGPGTRLTVL.

This chain connects TRBV11-2 to TRBJ2-7; 7 nucleotides align to TRBD1. V lost 4 bases to trimming and J lost 2 bases; unmatched junction nucleotides: 17. The CDR3 runs 18 residues. Germline lookup yields CDR1 SGHAT and CDR2 FQNNGV. CDR3 sequence: CASSSPTVGTVLTYEQYF. CDR3 DNA sequence: TGTGCCAGCAGCTCCCCCACTGTAGGGACAGTGCTAACCTACGAGCAGTACTTC.

Concerning this clonotype itself: One junction end disagrees with the germline gene, perhaps due to a read error. The chain couples TRBV4-3 to TRBJ1-1; TRBD1 matches 9 bases. The CDR3 covers 17 residues. Per germline, CDR1 LGHNA and CDR2 YSLEER. The chain's CDR3 is CASSQNHRGLTETEASF. The CDR3 nucleotides read TGCGCCAGCAGCCAAAACCACAGGGGGCTTACGGAGACTGAAGCTTCCTTT.

The chain employs TRBV9 and TRBJ1-1; tentatively, D is TRBD1 (5 bases). From germline, CDR1 is SGDLS and CDR2 YYNGEE. The V end was cut by 0 bases, the J end by 5 bases, with 14 bases between. The CDR3 length is 15 residues. The CDR3 coding sequence is TGTGCCAGCAGCGTAGAGGCGGGGGGGTGGACTGAAGCTTTCTTT. Translating it yields CASSVEAGGWTEAFF.

The rearrangement uses TRBV20-1 and TRBJ2-7; 8 bases match TRBD2. This CDR3 spans 13 amino acids. V dropped 1 base and J dropped 6; count of bases not matched to a gene: 5. The V gene's germline CDR1 is DFQATT and CDR2 SNEGSKA (reference sequence). CDR3 sequence: CSARGAGDSEQYF. In nucleotides, the CDR3 is TGCAGTGCTAGAGGAGCGGGAGATTCCGAGCAGTACTTC.

This clonotype has only a few counts. This sequence joins TRBV13 and TRBJ2-7; D ambiguous. CDR3 length: 15 amino acids. V gave up 0 bases and J gave up 3 bases, with 12 bases separating them. Germline V gene data show CDR1 as PRHDT and CDR2 as FYEKMQ (reference sequence). The CDR3 loop is CASSLGLALNYEQYF. DNA for the CDR3: TGTGCCAGCAGCTTAGGCCTCGCATTGAACTACGAGCAGTACTTC.

This clonotype was found a few times. This CDR3 is CASSLVTAGWEQYF. Here the CDR3 DNA reads TGTGCCAGCAGCTTGGTAACGGCGGGATGGGAGCAGTACTTC. J is TRBJ2-7 and V is TRBV7-9, with D possibly matching TRBD2 (6 bases). The CDR3 spans 14 residues. V was trimmed by 3 bases and J by 7 bases, leaving 16 bases between them. Per germline, CDR1 SEHNR and CDR2 FQNEAQ (reference sequence).

On this clonotype: A read error may explain this, as a much larger clone is one base away. The chain has TRBV20-1 and TRBJ2-7; 9 bases map to TRBD2. The CDR3 extends over 13 amino acids. Looked up from germline, CDR1 is DFQATT and CDR2 is SNEGSKA (reference sequence). The CDR3 nucleotides are TGCAGTGCTGGGCGGACTAGCGTCGACGAGCGGTACTTC. It translates to CSAGRTSVDERYF.

This clonotype was detected only a few times. The chain has TRBV4-1 and TRBJ2-3; the D is unclear. CDR1 MGHRA and CDR2 YSYEKL come from the germline V gene. The CDR3 has 16 amino acids. The V and J ends lost 3 bases and 1 base respectively, with 14 bases between them. This CDR3 is CASSHSPPPGTDTQYF. The CDR3 coding sequence is TGCGCCAGCAGCCACAGCCCTCCCCCTGGCACAGATACGCAGTATTTT.